Listed below are T cell receptor beta chains from one sample, sequenced in a study of blood T cell repertoires in COVID-19. Clones were read by immunoSEQ multiplex PCR, and TCRdb kept only the in-frame ones, dropping some. The table shows 390,000 or so clones, with 75% to 90% occurring only once. Material for sequencing was peripheral blood. Receptor source: a woman aged 25 to 39 with active or convalescent COVID-19. Both conserved end residues are part of each CDR3.

v_call cdr3_aa
TRBV29-1 CSVKTGVDTGELFF
TRBV7-8 CASSVRGPGEKLFF
TRBV5-4 CASSLAGGLGGYEQYF
TRBV27 CASSYWGADTQYF
TRBV7-7 CASSPKALAGGQETQYF
TRBV3-1/TRBV3-2 CASSSLDGGLAFF
TRBV5-1 CASSLVGDSGNTIYF
TRBV7-2 CASSSWTAFTDTQYF
TRBV5-8 CASSLAGGGAYGYTF
TRBV4-1 CASSQARGPYPDPQHF
TRBV4-1 CASSQDCNPGQGCSPLHF
TRBV19 CASKGPLGDQPQHF
TRBV27 CASSPSGGAGELFF
TRBV7-6 CASSLAGGRGGTGELFF
TRBV5-6 CASSVDRGRDIQYF
TRBV7-2 CASSFPGTSGTSYNEQFF
TRBV29-1 CSVAAGEDTQYF
TRBV7-6 CASSLVPESGNTIYF
TRBV6-5 CASSRQGTGNTIYF
TRBV10-2 CASSPTGLQPQHF
TRBV29-1 CSVLNTGADGYTF
TRBV6-4 CASSDSSSGTSYNEQFF
TRBV19 CASSIFSAEDTDTQYF
TRBV4-1 CASSQEDLAASRETQYF
TRBV11-2 CASSFSGANYGYTF
TRBV7-8 CASSLVQGPSYEQYF
TRBV7-8 CASSLGYGGDPPSEQYF
TRBV6-1 CASSEVPAGGLNTQYF
TRBV6-5 CASKLAGVSTGELFF
TRBV2 CASSRPGVGETQYF
TRBV3-1/TRBV3-2 CASSFTGGSGNTIYF
TRBV5-6 CASSWDRATGELFF
TRBV7-8 CASSLSMDRGQVAGNTIYF
TRBV2 CARGPRDSGNTIYF
TRBV7-8 CASSLRQAREQYF
TRBV6-6 CASSLGVSSYEQYF
TRBV12-3/TRBV12-4 CASRADGGPEAFF
TRBV5-6 CASSFGGKETQYF
TRBV18 CASSHSVNTEAFF
TRBV5-1 CASSLSSASENIQYF
TRBV2 CASSDLSGVHYGYTF
TRBV7-2 CASSYGGGAPGYTF
TRBV10-2 CASSSGGRGYEQYF
TRBV6-5 CASSPDSSYGYTF
TRBV11-2 CASRPGTGTSGYGYTF
TRBV27 CASSPGLAGAADTQYF
TRBV5-1 CASSSDRGPGYTF
TRBV30 CAWSAGTGPAYEQYF
TRBV2 CASRGEGRNEQFF
TRBV4-1 CASRGQGIYEQYF
TRBV7-9 CASSVRPGQPIYEQYF
TRBV7-2 CASSATRVSGANVLTF
TRBV10-3 CASSAASTDTQYF